This T cell receptor (beta chain) was identified in a study of shared T cell receptors in the human thymus (dated by TCRdb to 2020 to 2022). Turning to the overall study: The study examined how the human thymus generates shared, self-reactive T-cell receptor alpha chains.

CDR1 MNHEY and CDR2 SMNVEV were looked up in the germline V gene (reference sequence). The CDR3 spans 15 residues, from the cysteine through the phenylalanine. Only the CDR3 DNA is retained, 45 bases long and in frame from the first base. The germline V and J ends show losses of 6 bases and 1 base respectively, and no gene match explains 9 bases of the junction. Regarding this clone: There is no known antigen for this receptor. No much larger clone is present one base from it, and per-base qualities are unavailable.

Library generation was performed with the immunoSEQ multiplex PCR assay. In its TCRdb copy, this immuneACCESS table keeps in-frame sequences only and misses some clones. Where compared with another copy, unresolved V genes explain less than half of these, and the others have no known cause. The sample data list about 380,000 clones, and 95% of these were observed just once. The ten largest clones add up to approximately 0.018% of the sample. The material sequenced was thymocytes. The receptor comes from a human donor. Here the chain combines TRBV27 and TRBJ2-7; TRBD2 agrees with 7 junctional bases. The DNA reads TGTGCCAGCAGGAAAGCGGGATCCCGTTCCTACGAGCAGTACTTC. It codes for CASRKAGSRSYEQYF.